This is a list of T cell receptor beta chains from one sample in a study of T cells in tuberculosis. The repertoire was sequenced with immunoSEQ multiplex PCR; TCRdb's copy has only in-frame clones and lacks some. This sample carries approximately 34,000 clones, approximately 90% of them seen once, and the ten largest clones take 2.4%. Specimen: PBMCs, collected at tuberculosis diagnosis. The receptors stem from an adult with tuberculosis. Both conserved end residues are part of each CDR3. A D gene is named only where the DNA matches it firmly. Some rows mark clone size as missing; the rest say once, few, many or name a class of expanded clone.

j_call	v_call	clone_size	d_call	cdr3_aa
TRBJ2-5	TRBV5-1	once	TRBD2	CASSLRFSGGQETQYF
TRBJ2-5	TRBV28	NA	TRBD2	CASSIAGGLVGETQYF
NA	TRBV13	NA	NA	CASSSGQMIHYEQYF
TRBJ2-5	TRBV28	NA	TRBD2	CASSLYSGETLGETQYF
TRBJ1-6	TRBV11-2	NA	NA	CASTPQGLRNSPLHF
TRBJ1-1	TRBV6-5	NA	NA	CASSYGKNTEAFF
TRBJ2-2	TRBV6-5	NA	NA	CASSWSGTGELFF
TRBJ2-1	TRBV7-3	NA	NA	CASSLGKSAAYNEQFF
TRBJ2-1	TRBV6-6	NA	TRBD1	CASSPRDRGLDEQFF
TRBJ1-1	TRBV6-5	NA	NA	CASTISGAAEAFF
TRBJ1-1	TRBV27	NA	NA	CASSYNRQMNTEAFF
TRBJ2-1	TRBV5-1	NA	TRBD1	CASSWGTEGNEQFF
TRBJ1-5	TRBV4-3	NA	NA	CASSQDSWRNQPQHF
TRBJ2-1	TRBV9	NA	NA	CASSATGSTGNNEQFF
TRBJ1-3	TRBV6-1	NA	NA	CASSVGGGFDTIYF
TRBJ1-5	TRBV30	once	NA	CAWSAGQRNQPQHF
TRBJ2-3	TRBV14	NA	TRBD2	CASSQRDPQGGGKADTQYF
TRBJ2-3	TRBV10-3	NA	NA	CAISAGTSGDTQYF
TRBJ2-1	TRBV7-6	NA	TRBD2	CASSLGLAGERNNEQFF
TRBJ2-7	TRBV30	NA	TRBD2	CAWSRARGAYEQYF
TRBJ1-1	TRBV6-5	NA	TRBD1	CASSYSTGWDTEAFF
TRBJ2-7	TRBV27	NA	NA	CASSLRRGFYEQYF
TRBJ1-2	TRBV27	NA	NA	CASSARRAGDYGYTF
TRBJ1-3	TRBV29-1	once	TRBD1	CSVRQGGIGNTIYF
TRBJ1-3	TRBV4-1	NA	NA	CASSQDNSRSGNTIYF
TRBJ1-1	TRBV5-4	NA	NA	CASSLNREAFF
TRBJ1-2	TRBV27	NA	NA	CASSSDLHGGYGYTF
TRBJ2-2	TRBV12-5	NA	TRBD1	CASGPGQITGELFF